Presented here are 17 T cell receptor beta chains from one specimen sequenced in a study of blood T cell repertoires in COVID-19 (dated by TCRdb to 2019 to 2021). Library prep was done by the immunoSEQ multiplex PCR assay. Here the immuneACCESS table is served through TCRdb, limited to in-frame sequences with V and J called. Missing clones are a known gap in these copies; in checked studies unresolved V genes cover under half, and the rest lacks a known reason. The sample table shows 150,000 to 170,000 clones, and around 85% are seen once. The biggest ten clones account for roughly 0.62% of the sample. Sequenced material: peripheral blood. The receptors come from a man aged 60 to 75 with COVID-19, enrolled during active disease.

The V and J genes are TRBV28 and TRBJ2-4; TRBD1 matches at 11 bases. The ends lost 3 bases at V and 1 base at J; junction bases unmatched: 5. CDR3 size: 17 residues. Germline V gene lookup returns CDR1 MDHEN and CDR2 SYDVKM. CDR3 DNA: TGTGCCAGCAGTTTCTATGGACAGGGGGCGGCCAAAAACATTCAGTACTTC. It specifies CASSFYGQGAAKNIQYF.

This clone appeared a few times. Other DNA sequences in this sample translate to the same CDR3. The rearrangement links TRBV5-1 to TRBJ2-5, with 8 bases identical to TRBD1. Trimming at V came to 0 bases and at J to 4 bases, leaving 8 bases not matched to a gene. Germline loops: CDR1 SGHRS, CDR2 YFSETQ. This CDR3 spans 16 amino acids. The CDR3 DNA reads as TGCGCCAGCAGCTTGGTCCAGGGGGCGCCGGGAGAGACCCAGTACTTC. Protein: CASSLVQGAPGETQYF.

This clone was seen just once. For the CDR3, the DNA is TGTGCCAGTACACAACGTTGGACAGCCTTAAACACTGAAGCTTTCTTT. Residues: CASTQRWTALNTEAFF. This sequence joins TRBV28 and TRBJ1-1, with D possibly being TRBD1 (6 bases). Germline V CDR1 and CDR2: MDHEN, SYDVKM. The CDR3 runs to 16 residues. V was pared by 9 bases and J by 2 bases, with 22 bases between.

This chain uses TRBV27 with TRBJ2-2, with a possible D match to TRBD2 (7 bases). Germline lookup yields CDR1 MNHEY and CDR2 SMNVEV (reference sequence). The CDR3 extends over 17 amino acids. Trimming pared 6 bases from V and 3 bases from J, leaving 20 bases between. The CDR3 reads CASSLNPGGLHTGELFF. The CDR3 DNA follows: TGTGCCAGCAGCCTAAACCCGGGGGGCCTCCACACCGGGGAGCTGTTTTTT.

The CDR3 nucleotides read TGTGCCACCAGTGATTCAGCGGGCTTAAGGAATGAGCAGTTCTTC. This sequence encodes CATSDSAGLRNEQFF. V is TRBV24-1 and J is TRBJ2-1; D may be TRBD2 (6 bases). The CDR3 totals 15 residues. Trimming stripped 2 bases from V and 7 bases from J, with 14 bases between. The germline CDR1 and CDR2 sequences are KGHDR and SFDVKD.

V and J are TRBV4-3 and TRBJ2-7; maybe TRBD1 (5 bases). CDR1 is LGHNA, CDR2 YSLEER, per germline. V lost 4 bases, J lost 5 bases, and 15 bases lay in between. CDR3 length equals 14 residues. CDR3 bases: TGCGCCAGCAGCCCGTTGTTAGGGGTAGACGAGCAGTACTTC. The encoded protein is CASSPLLGVDEQYF.

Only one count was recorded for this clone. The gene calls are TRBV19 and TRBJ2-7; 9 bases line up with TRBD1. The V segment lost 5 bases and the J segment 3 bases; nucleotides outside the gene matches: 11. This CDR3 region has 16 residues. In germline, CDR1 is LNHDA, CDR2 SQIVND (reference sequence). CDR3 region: CASSATGTGKRYEQYF. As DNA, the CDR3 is TGTGCCAGTAGTGCTACCGGGACAGGGAAACGCTACGAGCAGTACTTC.

The CDR3 coding sequence is TGTGCCAGCAGGAAACAACAGGGGAACACCGGGGAGCTGTTTTTT. Protein product: CASRKQQGNTGELFF. The chain is built from TRBV4-2 and TRBJ2-2; possibly TRBD1 for D (6 bases). The CDR3 runs 15 residues. From germline, CDR1 is LGHNA and CDR2 YNFKEQ. Deletions cut 6 bases from V and 1 base from J, with 12 bases between.

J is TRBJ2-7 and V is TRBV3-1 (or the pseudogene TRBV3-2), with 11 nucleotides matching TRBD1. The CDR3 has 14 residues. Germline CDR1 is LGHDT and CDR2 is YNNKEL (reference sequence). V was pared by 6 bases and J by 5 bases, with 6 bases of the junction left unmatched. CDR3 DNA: TGTGCCAGCAGTGGGGACAGGGGGAGGGACGAGCAGTACTTC. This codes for CASSGDRGRDEQYF.

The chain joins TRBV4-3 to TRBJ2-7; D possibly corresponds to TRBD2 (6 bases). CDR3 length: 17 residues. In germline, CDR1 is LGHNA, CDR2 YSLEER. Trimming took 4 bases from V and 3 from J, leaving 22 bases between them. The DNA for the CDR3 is TGCGCCAGCAGCCCCCAAGCGCGGGGACCTCTGGACTACGAGCAGTACTTC. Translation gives CASSPQARGPLDYEQYF.

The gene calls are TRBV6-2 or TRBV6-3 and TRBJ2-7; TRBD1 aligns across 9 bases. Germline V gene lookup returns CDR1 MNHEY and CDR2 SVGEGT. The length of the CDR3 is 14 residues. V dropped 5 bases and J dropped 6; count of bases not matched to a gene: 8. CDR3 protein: CASSQQGALREQYF. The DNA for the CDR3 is TGTGCCAGCAGTCAACAGGGGGCGCTTCGCGAGCAGTACTTC.

CDR3: CASSYTLGGAQPQHF. The CDR3 DNA is TGTGCCAGCAGTTACACCTTGGGCGGGGCTCAGCCCCAGCATTTT. V is TRBV6-2 or TRBV6-3 and J is TRBJ1-5, with D possibly TRBD1 on 5 matching bases. CDR1 is MNHEY, CDR2 SVGEGT, per germline. V gave up 2 bases and J gave up 6 bases, with 14 bases separating them. This CDR3 has 15 amino acids.

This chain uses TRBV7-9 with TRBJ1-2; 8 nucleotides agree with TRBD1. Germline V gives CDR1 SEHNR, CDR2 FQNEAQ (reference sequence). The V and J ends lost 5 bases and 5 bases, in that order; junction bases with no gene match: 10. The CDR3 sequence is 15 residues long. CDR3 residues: CASSITDRAIYGYTF. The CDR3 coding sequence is TGTGCCAGCAGCATAACGGACAGGGCAATATATGGCTACACCTTC.

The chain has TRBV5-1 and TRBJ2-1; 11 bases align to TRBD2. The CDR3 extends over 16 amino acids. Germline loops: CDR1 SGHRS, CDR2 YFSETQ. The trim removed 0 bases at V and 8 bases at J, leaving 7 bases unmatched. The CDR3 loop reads CASSLDTSGSIYEQFF. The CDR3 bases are TGCGCCAGCAGCTTGGATACTAGCGGGAGCATATATGAGCAGTTCTTC.

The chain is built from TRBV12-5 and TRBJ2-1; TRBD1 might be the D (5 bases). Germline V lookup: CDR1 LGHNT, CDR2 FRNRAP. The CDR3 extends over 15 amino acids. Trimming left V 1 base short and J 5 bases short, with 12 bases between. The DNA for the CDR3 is TGTGCTAGTGGTTTGGGGCAGGGTAGCCACAATGAGCAGTTCTTC. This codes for CASGLGQGSHNEQFF.

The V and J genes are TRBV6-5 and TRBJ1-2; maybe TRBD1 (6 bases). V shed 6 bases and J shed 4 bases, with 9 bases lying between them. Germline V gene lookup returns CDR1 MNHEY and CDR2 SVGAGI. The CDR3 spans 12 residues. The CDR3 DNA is TGTGCCAGCAGCCAGGGGCTCTATGGCTACACCTTC. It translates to CASSQGLYGYTF.

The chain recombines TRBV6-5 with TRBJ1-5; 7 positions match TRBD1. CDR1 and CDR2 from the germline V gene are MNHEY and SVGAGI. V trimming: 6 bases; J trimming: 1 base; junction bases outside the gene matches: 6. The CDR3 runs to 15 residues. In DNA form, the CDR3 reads TGTGCCAGCAGGCGGGACAGCCGCAGCAATCAGCCCCAGCATTTT. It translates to CASRRDSRSNQPQHF.